One T cell receptor beta chain is described in this entry. This sample was included in a study of blood T cell repertoires in COVID-19. With 2 bases removed from V and 5 bases from J, the gap between germline ends came to 11 bases. There are 14 residues in the CDR3. Germline V CDR1 and CDR2: SGHRS, YFSETQ. Measured with immunoSEQ multiplex PCR; TCRdb has only the in-frame clones, and not every one. The table shows over 200,000 clones, with approximately 90% occurring only once. This chain uses TRBV5-1 with TRBJ1-5; no definite D call. The sequence was obtained from a woman between 35 and 50 years old with acute COVID-19. Sequencing used PBMCs or T cells enriched from blood (not recorded which). CDR3 DNA: TGCGCCAGCAGCTTCGACACGGGAGATCAGCCCCAGCATTTT. Protein product: CASSFDTGDQPQHF.